The rows below give T cell receptor beta chains drawn from one sample of a study of blood T cell repertoires in COVID-19. Sequenced by immunoSEQ multiplex PCR; TCRdb stores in-frame clones only, minus some. The sample holds 300,000 to 400,000 clones, 85% to 90% seen once. Source material: peripheral blood. The receptor set was obtained from a woman aged 25 to 39 with COVID-19, enrolled during active disease. Both conserved end residues are part of each CDR3. Fields, in order: CDR3 protein, V gene, J gene, D gene, CDR3 length. D genes are given only for firm matches.

CDR3: CASSQGRIDQGALHF; V: TRBV14; J: TRBJ1-6; D: TRBD1; length: 15
CDR3: CASMRLSSYEQYF; V: TRBV28; J: TRBJ2-7; D: -; length: 13
CDR3: CASSFFSLKSGTGYEQYF; V: TRBV28; J: TRBJ2-7; D: TRBD1; length: 18
CDR3: CAWTEGEGAYAQYF; V: TRBV30; J: TRBJ2-3; D: -; length: 14
CDR3: CASSAGGLNYGYTF; V: TRBV2; J: TRBJ1-2; D: -; length: 14
CDR3: CASSFQPQGNNSPLHF; V: TRBV5-1; J: TRBJ1-6; D: -; length: 16
CDR3: CASSENPRALNTEAFF; V: TRBV9; J: TRBJ1-1; D: -; length: 16
CDR3: CASSLSSGGGIYGYTF; V: TRBV27; J: TRBJ1-2; D: TRBD1; length: 16
CDR3: CASSSLPSEQYF; V: TRBV3-1/TRBV3-2; J: TRBJ2-7; D: -; length: 12
CDR3: CASSTPGTATYEQYF; V: TRBV21-1; J: TRBJ2-7; D: -; length: 15
CDR3: CASSGLAGGLGEQFF; V: TRBV7-2; J: TRBJ2-1; D: TRBD2; length: 15
CDR3: CAAHRRESDEQYF; V: TRBV30; J: TRBJ2-7; D: TRBD2; length: 13
CDR3: CASSPPTGTPYEQYF; V: TRBV7-2; J: TRBJ2-7; D: TRBD1; length: 15
CDR3: CASGPPRGQLNTEAFF; V: TRBV30; J: TRBJ1-1; D: -; length: 16
CDR3: CASSRGLAEIYEQYF; V: TRBV7-9; J: TRBJ2-7; D: TRBD2; length: 15
CDR3: CTSSQEAEGLAGVRSTDTQYF; V: TRBV1; J: TRBJ2-3; D: -; length: 21
CDR3: CASSPLNNEQFF; V: TRBV5-6; J: TRBJ2-1; D: -; length: 12
CDR3: CASSHRGHTEAFF; V: TRBV3-1/TRBV3-2; J: TRBJ1-1; D: -; length: 13